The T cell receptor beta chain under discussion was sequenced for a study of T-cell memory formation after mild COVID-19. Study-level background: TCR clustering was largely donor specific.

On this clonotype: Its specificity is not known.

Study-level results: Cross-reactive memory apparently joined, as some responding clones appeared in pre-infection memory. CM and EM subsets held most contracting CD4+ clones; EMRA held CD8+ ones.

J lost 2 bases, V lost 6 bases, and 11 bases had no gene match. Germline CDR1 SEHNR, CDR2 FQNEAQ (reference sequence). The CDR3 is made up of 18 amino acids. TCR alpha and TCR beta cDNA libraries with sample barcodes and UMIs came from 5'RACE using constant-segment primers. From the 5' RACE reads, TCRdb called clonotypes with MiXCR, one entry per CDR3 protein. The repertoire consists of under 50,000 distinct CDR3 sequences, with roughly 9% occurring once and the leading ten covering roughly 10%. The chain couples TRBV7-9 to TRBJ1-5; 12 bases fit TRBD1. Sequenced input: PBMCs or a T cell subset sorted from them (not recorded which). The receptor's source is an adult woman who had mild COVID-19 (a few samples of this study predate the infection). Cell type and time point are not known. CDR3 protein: CASSLGTGGLGGNQPQHF. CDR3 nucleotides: TGTGCCAGCAGTCTCGGGACAGGGGGCCTAGGGGGCAATCAGCCCCAGCATTTT.